This T cell receptor beta chain emerged from a study of graft-versus-host responses after intestinal transplantation. Concerning this clone itself: What it binds is not known.

V was cut by 5 bases and J by 3 bases, with 22 bases left in between. The CDR3 totals 18 residues. Germline values: CDR1 MNHEY, CDR2 SMNVEV (reference sequence). The assay was immunoSEQ multiplex PCR, and TCRdb's table has in-frame clones only and misses some. This table holds under 95,000 clones, approximately 78% found once. This sequence originates from a human donor who received an intestinal transplant. The gene calls are TRBV27 and TRBJ1-4; no definite D call. Material: unstimulated CD4+ T cells sorted from spleen or lymph node cells, obtained before intestinal transplant. CDR3 residues: CASSGGSPGRTANEKLFF. DNA for the CDR3: TGTGCCAGCAGTGGAGGATCCCCCGGGAGGACGGCTAATGAAAAACTGTTTTTT.